This TCR beta chain came from a study of T cells in localized non-small cell lung cancer. Regarding the study as a whole: Tumor showed lower T cell clonality than uninvolved adjacent lung, where it was highest. Within adjacent lung there appeared a median approximately 57 of the top 100 tumor clones. Sequencing involved a lone tumor region, leaving heterogeneity possible. Longer overall survival was associated with a higher density of T cells in the blood.

This clone appeared a few times. The target antigen is unknown. V was pared by 1 base and J by 6 bases, with 14 bases between. CDR3 length: 15 residues. Looked up from germline, CDR1 is SGHRS and CDR2 is YFSETQ. Assay used: immunoSEQ multiplex PCR; TCRdb lists only in-frame clones, some missing. The data hold about 46,000 clones, with 81% observed a single time. The chain recombines TRBV5-1 with TRBJ2-1; maybe TRBD2 (6 bases). The source is a man between 40 and 75 years old with stage III lung adenocarcinoma. Here the sequenced sample was peripheral blood mononuclear cells, taken before any cancer treatment. CDR3 coding DNA: TGCGCCAGCAGCTTGATGGGGGGTTGGCGCAATGAGCAGTTCTTC. This gives the protein CASSLMGGWRNEQFF.